Detailed here is one TCR beta chain. These data originate in a study of blood T cell repertoires in COVID-19. Study overall: COVID-19 samples, acute and convalescent, were from the United States, Italy and Spain. T cells, B-cell-depleted T cells, or PBMCs provided the cDNA or gDNA that served as material.

Only in-frame clones appear in the TCRdb table, and some are missing; sequencing was by immunoSEQ multiplex PCR. The table lists more than 300,000 clones, 86% of them singletons. The ends were cut back, 8 bases at V and 8 bases at J, with 22 bases in the middle. This CDR3 contains 15 residues. From germline, CDR1 is MNHEY and CDR2 SVGAGI. V gene TRBV6-5 combines with J gene TRBJ2-1; a weak D match, TRBD1 (8 bases). The specimen sequenced was peripheral blood. This clonotype originated in a woman in her forties or fifties with acute or convalescent COVID-19. The CDR3 DNA reads TGTGCCAGCCCAAAGAAACAGGGGGGGATGGATGAGCAGTTCTTC. It codes for CASPKKQGGMDEQFF.